The sample holds many counts of the clone carrying this TCR beta chain. The V gene's germline CDR1 is SGDLS and CDR2 YYNGEE. The CDR3 contains 16 residues. V was pared by 3 bases and J by 1 base, with 16 bases between. The record originates from a study of CD8+CD57+ T cells in acquired aplastic anemia. Overall study context: Recorded DNA amounts for sorted CD4+ and CD8+ cells had an average of 3.2 ug.

Genomic DNA, serving as template, underwent TCR beta VDJ and CDR3 profiling. One entry per CDR3 protein results from TCRdb running MiXCR on the reads. This table holds some 130,000 distinct CDR3 sequences, roughly 50% found once. This TCR was sampled from a human donor in good health, serving as a control. The V and J genes are TRBV9 and TRBJ2-5; TRBD2 might be the D (5 bases). Material for sequencing was sorted CD4+, CD8+, or CD8+CD57+ T cells (not recorded which) from PBMCs. The CDR3 protein is CASSGGSAHIQETQYF. The CDR3 bases are TGTGCCAGCAGCGGGGGTAGCGCCCACATCCAAGAGACCCAGTACTTC.